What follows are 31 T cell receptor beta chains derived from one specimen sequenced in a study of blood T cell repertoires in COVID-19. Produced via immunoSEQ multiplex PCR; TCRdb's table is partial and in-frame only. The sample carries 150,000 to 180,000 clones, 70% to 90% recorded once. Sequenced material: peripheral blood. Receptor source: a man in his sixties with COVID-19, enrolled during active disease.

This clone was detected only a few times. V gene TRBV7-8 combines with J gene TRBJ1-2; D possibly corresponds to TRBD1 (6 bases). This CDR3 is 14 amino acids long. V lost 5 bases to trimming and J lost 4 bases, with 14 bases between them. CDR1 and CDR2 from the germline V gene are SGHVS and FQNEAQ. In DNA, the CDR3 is TGTGCCAGCAGCGGTCAAACAGGGCTCTATGGCTACACCTTC. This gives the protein CASSGQTGLYGYTF.

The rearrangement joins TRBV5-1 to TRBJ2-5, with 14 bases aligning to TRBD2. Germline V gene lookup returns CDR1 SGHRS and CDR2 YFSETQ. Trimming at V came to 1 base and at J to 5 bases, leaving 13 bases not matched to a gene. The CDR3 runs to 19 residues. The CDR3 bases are TGCGCCAGCAGCTTGTCAAGGACTAGCGGGGGGCCCGGGCGGGAGACCCAGTACTTC. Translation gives CASSLSRTSGGPGRETQYF.

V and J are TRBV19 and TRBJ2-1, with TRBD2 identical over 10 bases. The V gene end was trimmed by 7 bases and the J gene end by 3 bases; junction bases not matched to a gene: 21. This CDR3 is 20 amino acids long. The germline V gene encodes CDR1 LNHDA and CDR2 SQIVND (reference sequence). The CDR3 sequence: CASKLKTGAASGSFYNEQFF. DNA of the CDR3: TGTGCCAGTAAGCTAAAGACAGGGGCGGCTAGCGGGAGTTTCTACAATGAGCAGTTCTTC.

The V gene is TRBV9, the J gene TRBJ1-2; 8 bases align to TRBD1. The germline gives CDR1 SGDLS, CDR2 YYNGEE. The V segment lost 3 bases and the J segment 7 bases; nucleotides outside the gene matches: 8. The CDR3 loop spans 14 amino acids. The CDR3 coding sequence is TGTGCCAGCAGCGATGGACAGGGAGCGGGTGGCTACACCTTC. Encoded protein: CASSDGQGAGGYTF.

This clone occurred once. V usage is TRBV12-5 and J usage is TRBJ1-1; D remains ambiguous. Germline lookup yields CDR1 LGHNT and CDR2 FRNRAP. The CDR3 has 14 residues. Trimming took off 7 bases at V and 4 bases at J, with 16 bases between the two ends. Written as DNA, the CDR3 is TGTGCTAGTGCCCCGACACTTGGGAGCACTGAAGCTTTCTTT. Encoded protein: CASAPTLGSTEAFF.

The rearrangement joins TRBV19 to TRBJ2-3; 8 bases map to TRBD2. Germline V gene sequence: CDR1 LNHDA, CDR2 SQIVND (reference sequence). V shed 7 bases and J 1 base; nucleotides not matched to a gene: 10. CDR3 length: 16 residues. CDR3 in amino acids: CASTQYGGGRTDTQYF. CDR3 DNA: TGTGCCAGTACCCAGTACGGGGGGGGCCGCACAGATACGCAGTATTTT.

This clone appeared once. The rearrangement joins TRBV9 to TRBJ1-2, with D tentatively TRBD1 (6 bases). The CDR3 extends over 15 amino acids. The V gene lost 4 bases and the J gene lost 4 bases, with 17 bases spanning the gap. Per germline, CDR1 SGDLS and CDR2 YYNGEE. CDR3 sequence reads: CASSPKTTGTYGYTF. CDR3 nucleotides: TGTGCCAGCAGCCCCAAGACCACAGGGACCTATGGCTACACCTTC.

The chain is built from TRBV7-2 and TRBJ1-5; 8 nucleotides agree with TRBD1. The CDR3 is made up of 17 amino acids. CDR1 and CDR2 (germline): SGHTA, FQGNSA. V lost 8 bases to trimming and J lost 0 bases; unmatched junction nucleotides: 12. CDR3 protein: CASSIRGREYSNQPQHF. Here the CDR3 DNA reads TGTGCCAGCTCAATCAGGGGGCGGGAATATAGCAATCAGCCCCAGCATTTT.

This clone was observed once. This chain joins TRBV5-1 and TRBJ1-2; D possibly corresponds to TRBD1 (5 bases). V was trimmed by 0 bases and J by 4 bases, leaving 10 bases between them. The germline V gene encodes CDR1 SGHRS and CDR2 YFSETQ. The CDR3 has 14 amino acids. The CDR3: CASSLEGATYGYTF. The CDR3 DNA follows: TGCGCCAGCAGCTTGGAAGGGGCCACCTATGGCTACACCTTC.

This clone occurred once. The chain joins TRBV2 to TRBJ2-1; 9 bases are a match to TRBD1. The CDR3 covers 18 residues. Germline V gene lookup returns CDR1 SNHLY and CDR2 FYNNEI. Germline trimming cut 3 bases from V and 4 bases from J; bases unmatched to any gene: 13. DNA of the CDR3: TGTGCCAGCAGTGAGACGGCAACAGGGGGCGCGAGGTACAATGAGCAGTTCTTC. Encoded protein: CASSETATGGARYNEQFF.

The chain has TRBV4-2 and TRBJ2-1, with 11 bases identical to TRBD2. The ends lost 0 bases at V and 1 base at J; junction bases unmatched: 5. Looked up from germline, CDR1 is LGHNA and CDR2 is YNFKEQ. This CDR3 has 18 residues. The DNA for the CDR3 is TGTGCCAGCAGCCAAGACCTAGCGGGGGGTATATCCTACAATGAGCAGTTCTTC. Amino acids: CASSQDLAGGISYNEQFF.

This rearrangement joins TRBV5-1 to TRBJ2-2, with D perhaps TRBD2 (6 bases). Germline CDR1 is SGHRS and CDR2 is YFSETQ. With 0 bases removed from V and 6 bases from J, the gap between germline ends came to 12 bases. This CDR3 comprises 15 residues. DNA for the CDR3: TGCGCCAGCAGCTTGGATAATGGGACTCCCGGGGAGCTGTTTTTT. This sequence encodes CASSLDNGTPGELFF.

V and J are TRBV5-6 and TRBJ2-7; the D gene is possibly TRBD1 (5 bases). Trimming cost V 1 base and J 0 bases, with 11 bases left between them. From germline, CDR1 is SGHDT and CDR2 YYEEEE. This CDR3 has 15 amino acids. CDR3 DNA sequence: TGTGCCAGCAGCTTGAGGGGCGTTATCTCCTACGAGCAGTACTTC. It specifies CASSLRGVISYEQYF.

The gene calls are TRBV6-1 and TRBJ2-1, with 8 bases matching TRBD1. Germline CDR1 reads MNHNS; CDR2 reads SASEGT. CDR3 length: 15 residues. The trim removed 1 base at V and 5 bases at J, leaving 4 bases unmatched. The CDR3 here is CASSEGGTGNNEQFF. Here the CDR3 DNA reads TGTGCCAGCAGTGAAGGGGGGACAGGTAACAATGAGCAGTTCTTC.

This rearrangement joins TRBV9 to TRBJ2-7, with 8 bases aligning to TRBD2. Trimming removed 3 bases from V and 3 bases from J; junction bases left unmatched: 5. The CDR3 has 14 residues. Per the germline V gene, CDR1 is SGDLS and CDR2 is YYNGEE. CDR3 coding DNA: TGTGCCAGCAGCGGCGGACTAGCTGGCTACGAGCAGTACTTC. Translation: CASSGGLAGYEQYF.

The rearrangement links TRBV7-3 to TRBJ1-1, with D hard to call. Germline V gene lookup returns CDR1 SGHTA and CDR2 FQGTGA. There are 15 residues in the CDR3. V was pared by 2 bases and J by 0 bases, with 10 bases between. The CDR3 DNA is TGTGCCAGCAGCTTAGCCCACGGGGTGAACACTGAAGCTTTCTTT. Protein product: CASSLAHGVNTEAFF.

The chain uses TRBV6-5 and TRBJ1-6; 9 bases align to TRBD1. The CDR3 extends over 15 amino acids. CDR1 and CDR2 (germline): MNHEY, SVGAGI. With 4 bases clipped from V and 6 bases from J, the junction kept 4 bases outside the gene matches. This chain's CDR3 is CASSLGQGLNSPLHF. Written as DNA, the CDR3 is TGTGCCAGCAGTTTGGGACAGGGACTTAATTCACCCCTCCACTTT.

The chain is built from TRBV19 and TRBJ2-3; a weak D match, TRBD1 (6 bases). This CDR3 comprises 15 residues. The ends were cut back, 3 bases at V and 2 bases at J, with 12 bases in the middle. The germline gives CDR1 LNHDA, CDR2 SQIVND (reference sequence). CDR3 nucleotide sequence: TGTGCCAGTAGTATTGGGGGACACTACACAGATACGCAGTATTTT. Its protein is CASSIGGHYTDTQYF.

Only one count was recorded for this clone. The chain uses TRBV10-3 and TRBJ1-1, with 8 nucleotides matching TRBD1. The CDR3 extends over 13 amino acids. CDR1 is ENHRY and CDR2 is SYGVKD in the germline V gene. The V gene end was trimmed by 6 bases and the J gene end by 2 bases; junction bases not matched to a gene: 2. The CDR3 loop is CAIRDRDNTEAFF. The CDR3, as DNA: TGTGCCATCAGGGACAGGGATAACACTGAAGCTTTCTTT.

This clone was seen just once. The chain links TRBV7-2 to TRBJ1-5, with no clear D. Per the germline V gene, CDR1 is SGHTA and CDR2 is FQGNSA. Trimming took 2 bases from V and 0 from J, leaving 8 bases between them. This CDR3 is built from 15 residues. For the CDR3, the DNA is TGTGCCAGCAGCTTAAACAGTAATAGCAATCAGCCCCAGCATTTT. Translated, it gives CASSLNSNSNQPQHF.

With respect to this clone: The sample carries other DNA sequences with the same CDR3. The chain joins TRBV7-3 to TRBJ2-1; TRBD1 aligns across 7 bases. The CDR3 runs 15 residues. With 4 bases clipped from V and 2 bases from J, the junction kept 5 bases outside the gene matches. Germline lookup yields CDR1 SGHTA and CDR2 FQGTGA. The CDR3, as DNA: TGTGCCAGCAGCTCCCGGACAGGACCCTACAATGAGCAGTTCTTC. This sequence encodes CASSSRTGPYNEQFF.

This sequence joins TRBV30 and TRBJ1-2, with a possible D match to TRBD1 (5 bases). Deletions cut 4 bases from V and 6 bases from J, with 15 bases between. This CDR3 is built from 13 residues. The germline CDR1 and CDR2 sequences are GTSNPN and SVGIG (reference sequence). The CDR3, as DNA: TGTGCCTGGATTAGGGGAGGGCACGATGGCTACACCTTC. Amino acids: CAWIRGGHDGYTF.

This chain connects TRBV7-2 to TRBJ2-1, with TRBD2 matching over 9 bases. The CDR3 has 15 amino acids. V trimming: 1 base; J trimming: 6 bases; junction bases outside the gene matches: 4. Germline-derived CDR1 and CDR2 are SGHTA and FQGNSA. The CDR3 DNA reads TGTGCCAGCAGCTTAGGGGCTAGCGGGACCAATGAGCAGTTCTTC. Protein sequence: CASSLGASGTNEQFF.

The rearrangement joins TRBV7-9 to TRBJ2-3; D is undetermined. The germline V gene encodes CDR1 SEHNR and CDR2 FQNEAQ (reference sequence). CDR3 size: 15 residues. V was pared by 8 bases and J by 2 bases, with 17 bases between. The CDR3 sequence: CASPGGMFSTDTQYF. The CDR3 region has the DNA TGTGCCAGCCCCGGCGGTATGTTTTCCACAGATACGCAGTATTTT.

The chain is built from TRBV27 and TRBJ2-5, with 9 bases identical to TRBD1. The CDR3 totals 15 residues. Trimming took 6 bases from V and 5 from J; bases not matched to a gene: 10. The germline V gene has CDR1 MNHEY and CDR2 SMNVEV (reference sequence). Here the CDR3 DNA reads TGTGCCAGCAGGTACACAGGGGGCGGTGGGGAGACCCAGTACTTC. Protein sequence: CASRYTGGGGETQYF.

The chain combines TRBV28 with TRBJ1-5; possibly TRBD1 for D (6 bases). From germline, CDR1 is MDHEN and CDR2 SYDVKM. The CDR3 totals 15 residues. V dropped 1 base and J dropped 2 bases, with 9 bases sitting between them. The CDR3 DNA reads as TGTGCCAGCAGTTTATACAGGGCTGGCAATCAGCCCCAGCATTTT. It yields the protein CASSLYRAGNQPQHF.

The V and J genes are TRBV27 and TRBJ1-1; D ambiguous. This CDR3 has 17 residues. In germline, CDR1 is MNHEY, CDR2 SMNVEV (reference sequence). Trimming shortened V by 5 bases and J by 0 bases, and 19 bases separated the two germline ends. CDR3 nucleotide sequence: TGTGCCAGCAGTCCAATTAGGTTTCGAGCGATGAACACTGAAGCTTTCTTT. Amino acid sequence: CASSPIRFRAMNTEAFF.

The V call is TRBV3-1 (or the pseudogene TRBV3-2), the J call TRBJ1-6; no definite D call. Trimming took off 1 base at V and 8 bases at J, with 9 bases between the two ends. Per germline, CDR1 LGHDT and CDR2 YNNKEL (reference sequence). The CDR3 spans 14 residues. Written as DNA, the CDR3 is TGTGCCAGCAGCCAAGGGGCTCGAGATTCACCCCTCCACTTT. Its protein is CASSQGARDSPLHF.

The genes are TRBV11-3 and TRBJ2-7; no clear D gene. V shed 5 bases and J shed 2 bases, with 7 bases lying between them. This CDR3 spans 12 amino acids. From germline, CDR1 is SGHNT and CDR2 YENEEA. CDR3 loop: CASSQATYEQYF. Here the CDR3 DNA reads TGTGCCAGCAGCCAAGCAACCTACGAGCAGTACTTC.

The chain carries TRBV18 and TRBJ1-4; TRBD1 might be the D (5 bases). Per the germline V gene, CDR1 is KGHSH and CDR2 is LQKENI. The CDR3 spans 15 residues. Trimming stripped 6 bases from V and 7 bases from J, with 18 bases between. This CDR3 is CASSSGTGIIEKLFF. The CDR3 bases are TGTGCCAGCTCCTCGGGCACAGGCATAATTGAAAAACTGTTTTTT.

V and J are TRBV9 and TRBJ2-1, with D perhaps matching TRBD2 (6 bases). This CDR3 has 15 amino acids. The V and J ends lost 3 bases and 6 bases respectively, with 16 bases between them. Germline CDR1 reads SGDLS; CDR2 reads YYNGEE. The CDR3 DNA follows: TGTGCCAGCAGCGCCCCCCAGGGAGGTGCCAATGAGCAGTTCTTC. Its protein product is CASSAPQGGANEQFF.